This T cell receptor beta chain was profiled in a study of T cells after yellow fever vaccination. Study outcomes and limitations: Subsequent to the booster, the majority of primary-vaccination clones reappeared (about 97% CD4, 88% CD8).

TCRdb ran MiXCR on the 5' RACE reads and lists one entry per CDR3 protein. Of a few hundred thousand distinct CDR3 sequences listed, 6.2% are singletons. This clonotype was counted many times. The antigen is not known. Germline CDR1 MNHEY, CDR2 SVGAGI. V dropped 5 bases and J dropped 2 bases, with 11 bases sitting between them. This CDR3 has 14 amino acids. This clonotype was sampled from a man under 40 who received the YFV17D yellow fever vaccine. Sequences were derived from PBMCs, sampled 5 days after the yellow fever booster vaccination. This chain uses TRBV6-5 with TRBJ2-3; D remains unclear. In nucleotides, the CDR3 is TGTGCCAGCAGTCTCGAAAGGGACACAGATACGCAGTATTTT. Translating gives CASSLERDTDTQYF.